This TCR beta chain originates from a study of blood T cells in healthy people across ages. About the study: The template switching approach captured approximately one barcoded beta molecule for every two T cells.

Germline lookup yields CDR1 LGHDT and CDR2 YNNKEL (reference sequence). J lost 2 bases, V lost 1 base, and 5 bases had no gene match. CDR3 length: 16 residues. Through a sample-barcoded 5' primer and a J-beta primer mix, a second PCR was run for roughly 6 to 11 cycles. Sequencing of every sample gave 2.5 million or more CDR3-containing paired-end reads. MiXCR was run by TCRdb on the 5' RACE reads, yielding one entry per CDR3 protein. The profile shows fewer than 900,000 distinct CDR3 sequences, roughly 43% of them singletons. Researchers isolated at least 6.5 million PBMCs per sample. RNA extraction gave at least 5 micrograms of total RNA per sample.

This receptor was taken from a woman aged 55-70 years in good health. This rearrangement joins TRBV3-1 to TRBJ2-3; 8 bases match TRBD2. Input material: blood. This CDR3 reads CASSQGIAGITDTQYF. The CDR3 coding sequence is TGTGCCAGCAGCCAAGGGATAGCGGGGATCACAGATACGCAGTATTTT.